This T cell receptor (beta chain) was documented in a study of cytomegalovirus exposure and HLA in healthy donors. The PCR ran on 60 Vbeta and 13 Jbeta primers. Generated by immunoSEQ multiplex PCR, the TCRdb table keeps only in-frame clones and is missing some. The sample holds over 130,000 clones; about 80% are singletons and the top ten take 1.4% to 1.5%. The CDR3 has 15 residues. Germline V gene data show CDR1 as LNHNV and CDR2 as YYDKDF (reference sequence). V lost 1 base to trimming and J lost 5 bases; unmatched junction nucleotides: 4. Source material: PBMCs. This receptor was obtained from a young man in good health and CMV-seropositive. The chain has TRBV15 and TRBJ1-1, with 10 bases aligning to TRBD1. CDR3 sequence reads: CATSRGGQGGTEAFF. The CDR3 bases are TGTGCCACCAGCAGAGGCGGACAGGGGGGAACTGAAGCTTTCTTT.